The 15 T cell receptor beta chains reported below all come from one sample, sequenced in a study of monozygotic twins with inflammatory bowel disease. TCRdb reworked the 5' RACE reads into one entry per CDR3 protein, no DNA. The repertoire table contains some 160,000 distinct CDR3 sequences. The sample comprised blood. These receptors were collected from a human donor with ulcerative colitis or Crohn's disease, or a healthy co-twin of an affected twin (not recorded which).

The gene calls are TRBV7-2 and TRBJ2-5. The germline CDR1 and CDR2 sequences are SGHTA and FQGNSA. The CDR3 length is 15 residues. CDR3: CASSLPLGVSETQYF.

The V gene is TRBV10-3, the J gene TRBJ2-6; as DNA is missing, the TRBD1 call by TCRdb cannot be tested. Germline V CDR1 and CDR2: ENHRY, SYGVKD. The length of the CDR3 is 18 residues. The CDR3 is CAISLPGQPRPGANVLTF.

The genes are TRBV30 and TRBJ2-1; TCRdb picks TRBD2, but there is no DNA to check that call. The CDR3 runs 15 residues. Germline-derived CDR1 and CDR2 are GTSNPN and SVGIG (reference sequence). CDR3 loop: CAWSGWLAGVGEQFF.

This chain links TRBV7-9 with TRBJ2-3. The CDR3 extends over 15 amino acids. Per the germline V gene, CDR1 is SEHNR and CDR2 is FQNEAQ (reference sequence). Here the CDR3 reads CASSPHSGRTDTQYF.

The V gene is TRBV20-1, the J gene TRBJ2-1. Germline CDR1 is DFQATT and CDR2 is SNEGSKA (reference sequence). The length of the CDR3 is 12 residues. CDR3 amino acids: CSAQTRYNEQFF.

V and J are TRBV29-1 and TRBJ2-3; TCRdb designates TRBD1, a call that cannot be tested without DNA. The CDR3 totals 13 residues. The germline V gene encodes CDR1 SQVTM and CDR2 ANQGSEA. CDR3 sequence reads: CSARRYSTDTQYF.

The chain recombines TRBV19 with TRBJ2-2; TCRdb indicates TRBD2, and absent DNA this call remains unverified. CDR3 length: 18 residues. Germline assignment: CDR1 LNHDA and CDR2 SQIVND (reference sequence). The CDR3 here is CASIAWTSGRANTGELFF.

The rearrangement joins TRBV7-2 to TRBJ1-2; TCRdb's D call of TRBD1 is untestable without DNA. Germline values: CDR1 SGHTA, CDR2 FQGNSA. The CDR3 contains 16 residues. The CDR3 loop is CASSLILTASPGGYTF.

The rearrangement uses TRBV4-3 and TRBJ2-3; the D call of TRBD2 rests on TCRdb alone, since no DNA is present to check it. There are 17 residues in the CDR3. Germline-derived CDR1 and CDR2 are LGHNA and YSLEER. CDR3 sequence reads: CASSSNEEGQRTDTQYF.

The chain combines TRBV29-1 with TRBJ2-7; TCRdb's D call, TRBD1, is unchecked because there is no DNA. CDR3 length: 12 residues. Looked up from germline, CDR1 is SQVTM and CDR2 is ANQGSEA. CDR3 residues: CSGRDSAYEQYF.

V usage is TRBV28 and J usage is TRBJ1-1. Germline V gives CDR1 MDHEN, CDR2 SYDVKM. The CDR3 runs to 12 residues. CDR3 loop: CASIAGYTEAFF.

The chain recombines TRBV27 with TRBJ2-4. This CDR3 region has 17 residues. From germline, CDR1 is MNHEY and CDR2 SMNVEV (reference sequence). CDR3 in amino acids: CAIPSSRATRAKNIQYF.

This chain connects TRBV12-3 or TRBV12-4 to TRBJ1-1. The CDR3 sequence is 16 residues long. The CDR3 is CASSLSGFQSNTEAFF.

The gene calls are TRBV18 and TRBJ1-1; checking the TCRdb D call of TRBD1 is not possible without DNA. The V gene's germline CDR1 is KGHSH and CDR2 LQKENI. The length of the CDR3 is 17 residues. CDR3 amino acids: CASSPPAGTEADTEAFF.

The chain has TRBV6-5 and TRBJ2-7; lacking DNA, the TRBD1 call made by TCRdb goes unchecked. CDR3 length: 15 amino acids. The germline gives CDR1 MNHEY, CDR2 SVGAGI. CDR3: CASSYAGRGRYEQYF.